This TCR beta chain was sequenced in a study of T cells in tuberculosis. Across the whole study: This South African cohort compared adolescents with or without latent tuberculosis against adults with active tuberculosis. Study findings and constraints: A GMM-specific repertoire classifier reached 85% to 90% accuracy, AUROC 0.7 to 0.9. Active tuberculosis cases were adults; controls were adolescents.

TCRdb's table, derived via immunoSEQ multiplex PCR, lists solely in-frame clones and lacks some. This sample yields some 30,000 clones, of which roughly 90% are seen a single time; approximately 7.6% belongs to the top ten. As concerns this clone: The antigen is unknown.

Germline loops: CDR1 SGHRS, CDR2 YFSETQ. Deletions cut 1 base from V and 4 bases from J, with 8 bases between. The CDR3 runs to 13 residues. What was sequenced was PBMCs. The TCR was taken from a donor aged 5-35 years with latent tuberculosis or without tuberculosis infection. Some clones in this sample may be carry-over from other donors' samples. J is TRBJ2-5 and V is TRBV5-1; tentatively, D is TRBD1 (6 bases). DNA for the CDR3: TGCGCCAGCAGCTTGTCCAGGGGAGAGACCCAGTACTTC. Translation gives CASSLSRGETQYF.